This T cell receptor (beta chain) was sequenced in a study of identical twins. TCRdb reanalysed the 5' RACE reads using MiXCR and keeps one entry per CDR3 protein. The data contain roughly 540,000 distinct CDR3 sequences, 20% to 25% of them singletons. From germline, CDR1 is SGHRS and CDR2 YFSETQ. This CDR3 has 13 amino acids. Between the trimmed V and J ends, which lost 0 bases and 8 bases, there was a span of 9 bases. These data were also filed under a second study, of T cells expressing NK-cell markers.

The chain is built from TRBV5-1 and TRBJ1-3; D unresolved. This TCR derives from a woman between 18 and 29 years old in good health. The material sequenced was CD4+ T cells sorted from blood. CDR3 residues: CASSLGREDTIYF. CDR3 nucleotides: TGCGCCAGCAGCTTGGGTCGGGAAGACACCATATATTTT. Combining the CDR3 with reference TRBV5-1 and TRBJ1-3 gives the whole variable domain KAGVTQTPRYLIKTRGQQVTLSCSPISGHRSVSWYQQTPGQGLQFLFEYFSETQRNKGNFPGRFSGRQFSNSRSEMNVSTLELGDSALYLCASSLGREDTIYFGEGSWLTVV.